These 8 T cell receptor beta chains share one sample of origin, sequenced in a study of T cells after posttransplantation cyclophosphamide. Busulfan-fludarabine conditioning, marrow transplant, and cyclophosphamide on days +3 and +4 were administered. TCRdb's table, derived via immunoSEQ multiplex PCR, lists solely in-frame clones and lacks some. The sample yields about 7,100 clones, around 67% seen once. Sequenced material: PBMCs, taken approximately 230 weeks after allogeneic stem cell transplant with posttransplant cyclophosphamide. Every receptor here comes from a male patient aged 25 to 39 who received an allogeneic stem cell transplant from a related donor, was CMV-positive, and had acute GVHD only. Some T cells may trace back to the graft donor.

The chain combines TRBV7-2 with TRBJ1-1; tentatively, D is TRBD1 (5 bases). CDR1 SGHTA and CDR2 FQGNSA come from the germline V gene. The CDR3 is made up of 15 amino acids. V was shortened by 1 base and J by 10 bases, with 19 bases between the two germline ends. The CDR3 spells CASSLGFRQGLRAFF. The CDR3 DNA reads as TGTGCCAGCAGCTTAGGTTTTCGGCAGGGCCTGAGAGCTTTCTTT. Combining the CDR3 with reference TRBV7-2 and TRBJ1-1 gives the whole variable domain GAGVSQSPSNKVTEKGKDVELRCDPISGHTALYWYRQSLGQGLEFLIYFQGNSAPDKSGLPSDRFSAERTGGSVSTLTIQRTQQEDSAVYLCASSLGFRQGLRAFFGQGTRLTVV.

The chain uses TRBV7-2 and TRBJ1-1, with a weak D call TRBD1 (6 bases). V was shortened by 5 bases and J by 1 base, with 11 bases between the two germline ends. Per germline, CDR1 SGHTA and CDR2 FQGNSA. The CDR3 consists of 14 residues. CDR3 region: CASSRGARNTEAFF. The CDR3 nucleotides are TGTGCCAGCAGCCGGGGGGCGAGGAACACTGAAGCTTTCTTT. The variable domain in full, completed from reference TRBV7-2 and TRBJ1-1, reads GAGVSQSPSNKVTEKGKDVELRCDPISGHTALYWYRQSLGQGLEFLIYFQGNSAPDKSGLPSDRFSAERTGGSVSTLTIQRTQQEDSAVYLCASSRGARNTEAFFGQGTRLTVV.

The V and J genes are TRBV5-1 and TRBJ1-2; tentative D call: TRBD1 (5 bases). The CDR3 contains 13 residues. From germline, CDR1 is SGHRS and CDR2 YFSETQ. Trimming took off 0 bases at V and 4 bases at J, with 7 bases between the two ends. DNA of the CDR3: TGCGCCAGCAGCTTGGACAGGACCTATGGCTACACCTTC. This encodes CASSLDRTYGYTF.

The chain employs TRBV27 and TRBJ1-2; possibly TRBD1 for D (6 bases). This CDR3 has 14 residues. The germline V gene has CDR1 MNHEY and CDR2 SMNVEV (reference sequence). Between the trimmed V and J ends, which lost 3 bases and 5 bases, there was a span of 13 bases. CDR3: CASSLKGEGYGYTF. The CDR3 DNA sequence: TGTGCCAGCAGTTTGAAGGGGGAAGGGTATGGCTACACCTTC.

This sequence joins TRBV5-1 and TRBJ1-4; D is uncertain. Germline CDR1 is SGHRS and CDR2 is YFSETQ. Trimming pared 0 bases from V and 2 bases from J, leaving 8 bases between. The CDR3 is made up of 15 amino acids. The CDR3 DNA reads TGCGCCAGCAGCTTGGGCGTAAGCACTAATGAAAAACTGTTTTTT. This sequence encodes CASSLGVSTNEKLFF.

The chain links TRBV9 to TRBJ1-1; the D gene is possibly TRBD1 (6 bases). Germline CDR1 is SGDLS and CDR2 is YYNGEE. Trimming pared 2 bases from V and 4 bases from J, leaving 9 bases between. The CDR3 spans 13 residues. CDR3 residues: CASSVLQGTEAFF. The CDR3 region has the DNA TGTGCCAGCAGCGTTCTACAGGGCACTGAAGCTTTCTTT.

This clone has more than one count but fewer than ten. The chain uses TRBV9 and TRBJ1-6, with TRBD1 matching 8 bases. This CDR3 spans 15 amino acids. Germline values: CDR1 SGDLS, CDR2 YYNGEE. After removal of 1 base from V and 7 bases from J, the junction contained 4 bases not matched to a gene. CDR3 loop: CASSVMTGVNSPLHF. The CDR3 region has the DNA TGTGCCAGCAGCGTAATGACAGGGGTAAATTCACCCCTCCACTTT.

The V and J genes are TRBV4-1 and TRBJ2-3; D might be TRBD2 (6 bases). This CDR3 has 14 amino acids. V was shortened by 3 bases and J by 1 base, with 8 bases between the two germline ends. From germline, CDR1 is MGHRA and CDR2 YSYEKL. This CDR3 reads CASSQGGGTDTQYF. The CDR3 region has the DNA TGCGCCAGCAGCCAGGGCGGGGGCACAGATACGCAGTATTTT.